The rows below give T cell receptor beta chains drawn from one sample of a study of blood T cell repertoires in COVID-19. Profiled with immunoSEQ multiplex PCR; TCRdb holds only in-frame clones, not every one. The top ten hold 2.5% to 3% of the sample, which has around 100,000 clones, 89% seen once. Sequenced input: peripheral blood. The receptor source for this set is a man aged 50-60 years with COVID-19, enrolled during active disease. The CDR3 runs from the conserved cysteine through the conserved F or W. A D gene is named only where the DNA matches it firmly. Size tells how often a clone was seen (once, few, many) or the class of an expanded clone, and some rows leave it out.

TRBJ2-4,-,TRBV21-1,-,TGTGCCAGGAGGGAGGGGGAAGCCAAAAACATTCAGTACTTC,CARREGEAKNIQYF
TRBJ1-2,-,TRBV6-5,TRBD1,TGTGCCAGCACTCCGGGACAGAACTATGGCTACACCTTC,CASTPGQNYGYTF
TRBJ1-6,-,TRBV4-1,-,TGCGCCAGCAGCCAAGTCGGGAGGAAACTAGAAGATTCACCCCTCCACTTT,CASSQVGRKLEDSPLHF
TRBJ2-2,-,TRBV7-3,TRBD2,TGTGCCAGCAGCTTAACGGGGAGTCGGACTAGCGGGGAGCTGTTTTTT,CASSLTGSRTSGELFF
TRBJ1-1,-,TRBV25-1,-,TGTGCCAGCAGCGTTACCCGGGGGGACACTGAAGCTTTCTTT,CASSVTRGDTEAFF
TRBJ2-5,-,TRBV6-2/TRBV6-3,TRBD1,TGTGCCAGCAGTGTTCGGACAGGACCAGAGACCCAGTACTTC,CASSVRTGPETQYF
TRBJ1-6,-,TRBV6-6,-,TGTGCCAGCAGCCGAAGGACAAGTAGCTCCTATAATTCACCCCTCCACTTT,CASSRRTSSSYNSPLHF
TRBJ2-1,-,TRBV2,TRBD2,TGTGCCAGCAGTGAAGTTGGTAGCGGGGGGCCCGAGCAGTTCTTC,CASSEVGSGGPEQFF
TRBJ1-5,-,TRBV28,TRBD1,TGTGCCAGCAGTCTCGACAGGGTGGGCCAGCCCCAGCATTTT,CASSLDRVGQPQHF
TRBJ2-1,-,TRBV6-4,-,TGTGCCAGCAGGGTTAGACAGGTAGTTAACAATGAGCAGTTCTTC,CASRVRQVVNNEQFF
TRBJ2-3,-,TRBV4-2,TRBD2,TGTGCCAGCAGCCAAGAATCCGGGCTAGCGGTGCAGGATACGCAGTATTTT,CASSQESGLAVQDTQYF
TRBJ2-3,-,TRBV29-1,TRBD1,TGCAGCGTGTCGACAGGGGCCACAGATACGCAGTATTTT,CSVSTGATDTQYF
TRBJ2-5,-,TRBV2,-,TGTGCCAGCAAAGTCAGTGAAATCCAAGAGACCCAGTACTTC,CASKVSEIQETQYF
TRBJ2-5,-,TRBV19,-,TGTGCCAGTAGTATGTTTAGCGAAGGAGACCAGTACTTC,CASSMFSEGDQYF
TRBJ1-5,-,TRBV6-2/TRBV6-3,-,TGTGCCAGCAGCCGCGGACAGTCGACGGGCAATCAGCCCCAGCATTTT,CASSRGQSTGNQPQHF
TRBJ1-1,-,TRBV27,-,TGTGCCAGCAGTTTATTACAGGGGAACACTGAAGCTTTCTTT,CASSLLQGNTEAFF
TRBJ1-2,-,TRBV5-8,-,TGTGCCAGCAGCTTGGGGCTGGGGAGAGGCTACACCTTC,CASSLGLGRGYTF
TRBJ1-5,-,TRBV4-1,TRBD1,TGCGCCAGCAGCCGTCCCGACCGGGACAGAAAATGTTTATTTAGCAATCAGCCCCAGCATTTT,CASSRPDRDRKCLFSNQPQHF
TRBJ2-2,-,TRBV6-6,-,TGTGCCAGCACCCCGGGGGTGGGGAACACCGGGGAGCTGTTTTTT,CASTPGVGNTGELFF
TRBJ1-5,-,TRBV7-6,-,TGTGCCAGCAGCAGACAGAATAGCAATCAGCCCCAGCATTTT,CASSRQNSNQPQHF
TRBJ2-5,-,TRBV6-2/TRBV6-3,-,TGTGCCAGCAGTTACGGCAGATGGGAGACCCAGTACTTC,CASSYGRWETQYF
TRBJ2-3,-,TRBV7-9,TRBD2,TGTGCCAGCAGCCTAGGGACTAGCGGCGATACGCAGTATTTT,CASSLGTSGDTQYF
TRBJ1-6,-,TRBV18,-,TGTGCCAGCTCACCCATGGGAACAGGGCTTACCAGACCACCCCTCCACTTT,CASSPMGTGLTRPPLHF
TRBJ2-7,-,TRBV5-1,-,TGCGCCAGCAGCTTGGGTCTGGGGCCGGAGCAGTACTTC,CASSLGLGPEQYF
TRBJ1-1,few,TRBV2,-,TGTGCCAGCAGTGAATTGGGGGGGACTGCTGAAGCTTTCTTT,CASSELGGTAEAFF
TRBJ2-3,few,TRBV2,TRBD1,TGTGCCAGCAGCGGCTCAGCACAGGGGAGGCAGTATTTT,CASSGSAQGRQYF
TRBJ1-2,-,TRBV5-1,-,TGCGCCAGCAGCTTGGCAGGGAACTATGGCTACACCTTC,CASSLAGNYGYTF
TRBJ2-1,-,TRBV6-6,TRBD1,TGTGCCAGCAGTTACTCGAGGGACAGCTACAATGAGCAGTTCTTC,CASSYSRDSYNEQFF
TRBJ1-1,-,TRBV4-3,TRBD1,TGCGCCAGCAGCCTCGGACAGGGGCTGAACACTGAAGCTTTCTTT,CASSLGQGLNTEAFF
TRBJ1-2,-,TRBV7-9,-,TGTGCCAGCAGCTTAGGAGGAGGGAATAACTATGGCTACACCTTC,CASSLGGGNNYGYTF
TRBJ2-7,-,TRBV10-3,-,TGTGCCATCAGGCAGGACTACGAGCAGTACTTC,CAIRQDYEQYF
TRBJ2-7,-,TRBV19,-,TGTGCCGTGGGCCCCGGGAGCTCCTACGAGCAGTACTTC,CAVGPGSSYEQYF
TRBJ1-5,-,TRBV7-2,-,TGTGCCAGCAGCTTATGGTCCGGGGAGCCCCAGCATTTT,CASSLWSGEPQHF
TRBJ1-5,once,TRBV7-2,-,TGTGCCACCGGTAGTGCGGGCCAGCCCCAGCATTTT,CATGSAGQPQHF
TRBJ1-2,-,TRBV18,TRBD1,TGTGCCAGCTCGCAACGAGGGGGCCCTAACTATGGCTACACCTTC,CASSQRGGPNYGYTF
TRBJ1-2,-,TRBV4-2,-,TGTGCCAGCAGCCAAGCCCAAGGACAGTCGAGAGGCTACACCTTC,CASSQAQGQSRGYTF
TRBJ1-1,once,TRBV18,TRBD1,TGTGCCAGCTCACCAGGGACAGGGGTTGGAAGGTACACTGAAGCTTTCTTT,CASSPGTGVGRYTEAFF
TRBJ1-5,once,TRBV15,-,TGTGCCACCAGCAAAGGGGCCGCCGCCCTATATAGCAATCAGCCCCAGCATTTT,CATSKGAAALYSNQPQHF
TRBJ2-5,-,TRBV20-1,-,TGCAGTGCTAGTTTGGGGAGAGAGACCCAGTACTTC,CSASLGRETQYF
TRBJ2-7,-,TRBV29-1,TRBD2,TGCAGCGTTGCAGGGGCGAGCGGGGGGACTAGGGAGCAGTACTTC,CSVAGASGGTREQYF
TRBJ2-5,-,TRBV4-1,TRBD2,TGCGCCAGCAGCCAGGAGGAGCGGGGGGGCCTGGAGACCCAGTACTTC,CASSQEERGGLETQYF
TRBJ1-2,-,TRBV28,-,TGTGCCACCTCTGGAGGGCGATGGGGCTATGGCTACACCTTC,CATSGGRWGYGYTF
TRBJ1-2,-,TRBV10-3,TRBD1,TGTGCCATCAGTGAGTCGCCAAGAGGACAGGGGTTTGGCTACACCTTC,CAISESPRGQGFGYTF
TRBJ1-2,-,TRBV5-1,TRBD1,TGCGCCAGCAGCTTGGAGGGACAGGGTGATGGCTACACCTTC,CASSLEGQGDGYTF
TRBJ1-6,few,TRBV5-1,-,TGCGCCAGCAGCCCGGGGGACCTCCCCCTCCACTTT,CASSPGDLPLHF
TRBJ1-1,-,TRBV19,-,TGTGCCAGTAGTCGTCCCGGGACAAACACTGAAGCTTTCTTT,CASSRPGTNTEAFF
TRBJ1-2,-,TRBV3-1/TRBV3-2,-,TGTGCCAGCAGCCCAGGCGGGGGGGTCGTCTATGGCTACACCTTC,CASSPGGGVVYGYTF
TRBJ2-1,-,TRBV27,-,TGTGCCAGCAGTTTATCGGGGAGCTCCTACAATGAGCAGTTCTTC,CASSLSGSSYNEQFF
TRBJ1-2,-,TRBV28,-,TGTGCCAGCAGTTTCCTAGACTCAACTGGCTACACCTTC,CASSFLDSTGYTF
TRBJ1-1,once,TRBV7-9,TRBD1,TGTGCCAGCAGCTTAGGGACAGGGCCGAACGCTGAAGCTTTCTTT,CASSLGTGPNAEAFF
TRBJ1-5,-,TRBV15,TRBD1,TGTGCCACCAGCAGAGTGGTCGGGACAGGGTTTATGGATCAGCCCCAGCATTTT,CATSRVVGTGFMDQPQHF
TRBJ1-6,-,TRBV5-3,TRBD1,TGTGCCAGAAGCCCTACCGGGACAGGGTTTAATTCACCCCTCCACTTT,CARSPTGTGFNSPLHF